This T cell receptor (beta chain) was sequenced in a study of cytomegalovirus exposure and HLA in healthy donors. Produced via immunoSEQ multiplex PCR; TCRdb's table is partial and in-frame only. The sample lists some 64,000 clones; 96% were seen once. The CDR3 is 15 residues long. Trimming removed 6 bases from V and 0 bases from J; junction bases left unmatched: 5. CDR1 is KGHSH and CDR2 is LQKENI in the germline V gene. Sequenced: PBMCs. The clonotype was recovered from a woman aged 18 to 35 in good health and CMV-seronegative. The chain joins TRBV18 to TRBJ2-1; the match to TRBD1 covers 7 bases. The CDR3 DNA reads as TGTGCCAGCTCGCTACAGGGGAGCTCCTACAATGAGCAGTTCTTC. It codes for CASSLQGSSYNEQFF.